This is a list of T cell receptor beta chains from one sample in a study of blood T cell repertoires in COVID-19. Using immunoSEQ multiplex PCR, the repertoire was profiled, and TCRdb retains in-frame clones only, with some absent. The table has around 200,000 clones, around 85% seen once. Input material: peripheral blood. Receptors originate from a woman in her 50s with acute or convalescent COVID-19. Each CDR3 is given with its conserved first and last residue. The order of the fields is V gene, CDR3 length, J gene, CDR3 protein.

v_call: TRBV5-6
cdr3_length: 15
j_call: TRBJ1-3
cdr3_aa: CASSPDRGSGNTIYF

v_call: TRBV5-5
cdr3_length: 15
j_call: TRBJ2-2
cdr3_aa: CASSRLTRNTGELFF

v_call: TRBV2
cdr3_length: 14
j_call: TRBJ2-4
cdr3_aa: CASSKEGGLNIQYF

v_call: TRBV7-2
cdr3_length: 18
j_call: TRBJ2-3
cdr3_aa: CASSLGAPGQGGTDTQYF

v_call: TRBV30
cdr3_length: 14
j_call: TRBJ1-3
cdr3_aa: CAWSVTASGNTIYF

v_call: TRBV6-4
cdr3_length: 15
j_call: TRBJ2-1
cdr3_aa: CASSVLAGEGQEQFF

v_call: TRBV28
cdr3_length: 13
j_call: TRBJ1-1
cdr3_aa: CASSLGLNTEAFF

v_call: TRBV19
cdr3_length: 16
j_call: TRBJ1-4
cdr3_aa: CASSAYRASLNEKLFF

v_call: TRBV27
cdr3_length: 15
j_call: TRBJ2-5
cdr3_aa: CASSFWGRGTETQYF

v_call: TRBV24-1
cdr3_length: 17
j_call: TRBJ2-3
cdr3_aa: CATSDPGTSGPSPTQYF

v_call: TRBV11-2
cdr3_length: 15
j_call: TRBJ2-3
cdr3_aa: CASSLRGTSTDTQYF

v_call: TRBV27
cdr3_length: 17
j_call: TRBJ1-6
cdr3_aa: CASTYGPFSSYNSPLHF

v_call: TRBV14
cdr3_length: 15
j_call: TRBJ2-1
cdr3_aa: CASTQGLSSYNEQFF

v_call: TRBV30
cdr3_length: 16
j_call: TRBJ2-2
cdr3_aa: CAWSVVRGRITGELFF

v_call: TRBV3-1/TRBV3-2
cdr3_length: 16
j_call: TRBJ2-3
cdr3_aa: CASSQDEAGDPDTQYF

v_call: TRBV18
cdr3_length: 14
j_call: TRBJ1-3
cdr3_aa: CASSQDSSGNTIYF

v_call: TRBV11-2
cdr3_length: 17
j_call: TRBJ2-1
cdr3_aa: CASSLILGTASYNEQFF

v_call: TRBV7-2
cdr3_length: 15
j_call: TRBJ2-7
cdr3_aa: CASSPQYRGGLEQYF

v_call: TRBV3-1/TRBV3-2
cdr3_length: 20
j_call: TRBJ2-3
cdr3_aa: CASSQDARQDRGGDTDTQYF

v_call: TRBV19
cdr3_length: 15
j_call: TRBJ2-2
cdr3_aa: CASSLDRVGTGELFF

v_call: TRBV5-6
cdr3_length: 14
j_call: TRBJ1-5
cdr3_aa: CASSLGRAHQPQHF

v_call: TRBV3-1/TRBV3-2
cdr3_length: 18
j_call: TRBJ2-3
cdr3_aa: CASSHSQGLGGSKDTQYF

v_call: TRBV14
cdr3_length: 15
j_call: TRBJ1-6
cdr3_aa: CASSLGQRNNSPLHF

v_call: TRBV24-1
cdr3_length: 16
j_call: TRBJ2-1
cdr3_aa: CATSDSRDRGHNEQFF

v_call: TRBV6-1
cdr3_length: 14
j_call: TRBJ1-5
cdr3_aa: CASSERAGGQPQHF

v_call: TRBV7-2
cdr3_length: 15
j_call: TRBJ2-1
cdr3_aa: CASSLGAGSYNEQFF

v_call: TRBV6-1
cdr3_length: 15
j_call: TRBJ1-2
cdr3_aa: CASSDRGRTDYGYTF

v_call: TRBV6-5
cdr3_length: 16
j_call: TRBJ2-2
cdr3_aa: CASSYSRGGALGELFF

v_call: TRBV6-2/TRBV6-3
cdr3_length: 15
j_call: TRBJ2-1
cdr3_aa: CASSLGGEGHNEQFF

v_call: TRBV7-9
cdr3_length: 15
j_call: TRBJ2-5
cdr3_aa: CASTPSAGLGETQYF

v_call: TRBV5-1
cdr3_length: 14
j_call: TRBJ1-1
cdr3_aa: CASSLSRLPTEAFF

v_call: TRBV6-2/TRBV6-3
cdr3_length: 12
j_call: TRBJ2-7
cdr3_aa: CASSYPQALQYF

v_call: TRBV9
cdr3_length: 16
j_call: TRBJ2-1
cdr3_aa: CASSGLTGTGRNEQFF

v_call: TRBV5-5
cdr3_length: 15
j_call: TRBJ1-2
cdr3_aa: CASSPGQTPNYGYTF

v_call: TRBV5-6
cdr3_length: 16
j_call: TRBJ1-6
cdr3_aa: CASSFLSLGRGSPLHF

v_call: TRBV11-2
cdr3_length: 15
j_call: TRBJ2-7
cdr3_aa: CASSLGTAIEDKQYF

v_call: TRBV29-1
cdr3_length: 16
j_call: TRBJ2-1
cdr3_aa: CSVRRLAGKGYNEQFF

v_call: TRBV28
cdr3_length: 11
j_call: TRBJ1-1
cdr3_aa: CASSQVTEAFF

v_call: TRBV6-2/TRBV6-3
cdr3_length: 14
j_call: TRBJ2-1
cdr3_aa: CASSYWTGSNEQFF

v_call: TRBV30
cdr3_length: 16
j_call: TRBJ1-1
cdr3_aa: CAWYGRQGQGSAEAFF